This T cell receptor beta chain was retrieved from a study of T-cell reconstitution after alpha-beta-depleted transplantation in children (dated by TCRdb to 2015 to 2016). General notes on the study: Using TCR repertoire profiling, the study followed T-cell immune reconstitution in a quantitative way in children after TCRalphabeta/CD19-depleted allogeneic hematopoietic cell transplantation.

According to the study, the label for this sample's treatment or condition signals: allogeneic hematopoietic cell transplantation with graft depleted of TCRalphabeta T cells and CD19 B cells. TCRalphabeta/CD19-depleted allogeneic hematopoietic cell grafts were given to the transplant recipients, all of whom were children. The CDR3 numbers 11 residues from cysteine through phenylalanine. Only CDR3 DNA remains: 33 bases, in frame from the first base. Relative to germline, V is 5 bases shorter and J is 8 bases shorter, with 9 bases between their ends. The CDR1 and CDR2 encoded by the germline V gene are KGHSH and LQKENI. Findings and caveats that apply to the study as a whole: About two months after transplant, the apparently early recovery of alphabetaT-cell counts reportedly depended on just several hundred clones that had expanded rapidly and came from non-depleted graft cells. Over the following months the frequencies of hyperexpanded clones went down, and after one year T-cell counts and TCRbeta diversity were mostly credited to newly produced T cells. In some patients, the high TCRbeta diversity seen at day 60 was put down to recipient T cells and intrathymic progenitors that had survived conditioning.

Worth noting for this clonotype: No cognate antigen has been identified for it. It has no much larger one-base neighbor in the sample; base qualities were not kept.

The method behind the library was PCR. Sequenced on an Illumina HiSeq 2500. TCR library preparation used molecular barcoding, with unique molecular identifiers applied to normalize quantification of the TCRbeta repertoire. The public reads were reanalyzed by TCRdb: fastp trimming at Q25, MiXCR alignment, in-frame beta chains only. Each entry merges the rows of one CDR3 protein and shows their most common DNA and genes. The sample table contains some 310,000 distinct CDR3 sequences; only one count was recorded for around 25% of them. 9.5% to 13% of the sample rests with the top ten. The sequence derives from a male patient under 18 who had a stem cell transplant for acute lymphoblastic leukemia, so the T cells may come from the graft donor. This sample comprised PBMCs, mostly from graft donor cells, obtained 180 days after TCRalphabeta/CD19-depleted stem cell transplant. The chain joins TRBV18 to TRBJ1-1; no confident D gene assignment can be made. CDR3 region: CASSKVGEAFF. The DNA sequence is TGTGCCAGCTCAAAGGTAGGGGAAGCTTTCTTT.